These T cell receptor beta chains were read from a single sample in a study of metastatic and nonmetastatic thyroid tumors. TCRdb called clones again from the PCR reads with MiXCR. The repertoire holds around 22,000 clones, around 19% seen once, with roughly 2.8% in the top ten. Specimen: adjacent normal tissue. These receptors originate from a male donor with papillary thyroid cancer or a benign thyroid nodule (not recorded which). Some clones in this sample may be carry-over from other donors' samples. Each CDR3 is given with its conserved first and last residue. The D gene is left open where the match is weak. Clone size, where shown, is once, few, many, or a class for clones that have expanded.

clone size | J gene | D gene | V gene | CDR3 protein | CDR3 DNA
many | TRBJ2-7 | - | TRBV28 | CASSTGTGAYEQYF | TGTGCCAGCAGTACCGGGACGGGGGCCTACGAGCAGTACTTC
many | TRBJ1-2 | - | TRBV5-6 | CASSLRGATGKGYTF | TGTGCCAGCAGCTTGAGGGGGGCGACAGGCAAGGGCTACACCTTC
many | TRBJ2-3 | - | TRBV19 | CATSLAGSGTDTQYF | TGTGCCACAAGTCTTGCTGGTAGCGGAACAGATACGCAGTATTTT
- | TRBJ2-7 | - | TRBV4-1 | CASSLNQGSSYEQYF | TGCGCCAGCAGCCTGAACCAGGGTAGCTCCTACGAGCAGTACTTC
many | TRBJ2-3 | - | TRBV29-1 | CSVDGQGPDTQYF | TGCAGCGTTGATGGCCAGGGACCAGATACGCAGTATTTT
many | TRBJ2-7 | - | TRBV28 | CASSSETGLREQYF | TGTGCCAGCAGTTCGGAAACAGGGTTGCGGGAGCAGTACTTC
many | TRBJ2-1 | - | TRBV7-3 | CASSLKGTSSYNEQFF | TGTGCCAGCAGCTTAAAGGGGACCAGCTCCTACAATGAGCAGTTCTTC
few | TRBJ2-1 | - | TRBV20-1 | CSARDRNEQFF | TGCAGTGCTAGAGATAGGAATGAGCAGTTCTTC
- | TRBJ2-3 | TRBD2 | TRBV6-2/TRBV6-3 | CASSWGLAGDTQYF | TGTGCCAGCAGTTGGGGACTAGCCGGAGATACGCAGTATTTT
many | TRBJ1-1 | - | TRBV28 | CASRPVMDTEAFF | TGTGCCAGCAGGCCGGTAATGGATACTGAAGCTTTCTTT
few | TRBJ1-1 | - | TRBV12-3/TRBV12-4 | CASIKENTEAFF | TGTGCCAGCATTAAAGAGAACACTGAAGCTTTCTTT
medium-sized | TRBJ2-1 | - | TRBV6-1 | CASLKTSSDEQFF | TGTGCCAGCCTAAAGACATCATCGGATGAGCAGTTCTTC
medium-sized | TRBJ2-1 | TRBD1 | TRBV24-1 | CATSEHRGSSYNEQFF | TGTGCCACCAGTGAGCACAGGGGGAGCTCCTACAATGAGCAGTTCTTC
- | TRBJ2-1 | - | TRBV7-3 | CASSLSGGLGNERFF | TGTGCCAGCAGCTTGAGCGGTGGGTTAGGGAATGAGCGGTTCTTC
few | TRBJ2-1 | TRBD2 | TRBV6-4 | CAISDVGTSVSDQFF | TGTGCCATCAGTGACGTCGGGACTAGCGTCAGTGATCAGTTCTTC
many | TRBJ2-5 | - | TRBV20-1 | CSARGAVQETQYF | TGCAGTGCTAGAGGGGCAGTCCAAGAGACCCAGTACTTC
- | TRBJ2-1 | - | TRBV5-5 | CASSKARDIYNEQFF | TGTGCCAGCAGCAAGGCGCGGGACATCTACAATGAGCAGTTCTTT
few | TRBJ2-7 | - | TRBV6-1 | CASIEGSRDNYEQYF | TGTGCCAGCATTGAGGGGTCCAGGGACAACTACGAGCAGTACTTC
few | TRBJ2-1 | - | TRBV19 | CASSRYYRSYNEHFF | TGTGCCAGTAGTCGGTACTACCGCTCCTACAATGAGCATTTCTTC
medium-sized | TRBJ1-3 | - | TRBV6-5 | CASSYVGTIYF | TGTGCCAGCAGTTACGTCGGCACCATATATTTT
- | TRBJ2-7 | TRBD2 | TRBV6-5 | CASIYPGGSGEQYF | TGTGCCAGCATTTACCCCGGGGGGAGCGGCGAGCAGTACTTC
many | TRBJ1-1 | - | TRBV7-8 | CASSLVEGLNTEAFF | TGTGCCAGCAGCTTAGTGGAAGGGCTGAACACTGAAGCTTTCTTT
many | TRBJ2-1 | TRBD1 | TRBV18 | CASSPDRGEGQFF | TGTGCCAGCTCACCCGACAGGGGTGAAGGGCAGTTCTTC
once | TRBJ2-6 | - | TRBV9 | CASSVKSSGSNFLTF | TGTGCCAGCAGCGTTAAGAGCTCTGGGTCCAACTTCCTGACTTTC
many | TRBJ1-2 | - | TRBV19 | CASSRTEGYGYTF | TGTGCCAGTAGTAGGACGGAAGGCTATGGCTACACCTTC
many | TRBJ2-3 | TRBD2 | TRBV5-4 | CASSLGGRETDTQYF | TGTGCCAGCAGCTTAGGCGGGAGGGAGACAGATACGCAGTATTTT
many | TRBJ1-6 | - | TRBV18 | CASSYGLGNSPLHF | TGTGCCAGCTCATACGGACTGGGGAATTCACCCCTCCACTTT
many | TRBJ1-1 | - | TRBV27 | CASSSKTATTQNTEAFF | TGTGCCAGCAGTTCCAAGACAGCAACAACACAGAACACTGAAGCTTTCTTT
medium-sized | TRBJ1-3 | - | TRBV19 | CASSIGTGSGNTIYF | TGTGCCAGTAGTATAGGGACGGGCTCTGGAAACACCATATATTTT
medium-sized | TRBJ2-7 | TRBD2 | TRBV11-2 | CASSLVAGVHEQYF | TGTGCCAGCAGCTTAGTGGCGGGGGTGCACGAGCAGTACTTC
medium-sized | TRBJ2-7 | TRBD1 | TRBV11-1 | CASSFGSGTGKYEQYF | TGTGCCAGCAGCTTTGGGTCCGGGACAGGGAAATACGAGCAGTACTTC
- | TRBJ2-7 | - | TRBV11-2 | CATHGASGTHERYF | TGTGCCACACATGGGGCCTCGGGGACCCACGAGCGGTACTTC
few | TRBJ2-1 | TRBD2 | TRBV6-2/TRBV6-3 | CASSMTSGSYYNEQLF | TGTGCCAGCAGTATGACTAGCGGGAGCTACTACAATGAGCAGCTCTTC
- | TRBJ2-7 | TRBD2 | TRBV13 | CASSPEGTSGSYEQYF | TGTGCCAGCAGCCCCGAAGGGACTAGCGGGAGCTACGAGCAGTACTTC
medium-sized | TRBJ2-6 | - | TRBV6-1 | CASTQGSSGANVLTF | TGTGCCAGCACCCAGGGAAGCTCTGGGGCCAACGTCCTGACTTTC
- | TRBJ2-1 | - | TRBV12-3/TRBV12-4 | CASSHSARSYNEQFF | TGTGCCAGCAGTCATAGCGCCCGCTCCTACAATGAGCAGTTCTTC
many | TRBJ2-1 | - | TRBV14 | CASSQGKDRNEQFF | TGTGCCAGCAGCCAAGGGAAAGATAGGAATGAGCAGTTCTTC
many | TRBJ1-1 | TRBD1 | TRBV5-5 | CASSIQGGVAEAFF | TGTGCCAGCAGCATACAGGGGGGTGTCGCTGAAGCTTTCTTT
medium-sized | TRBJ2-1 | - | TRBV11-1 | CASSFSHGGVDEQFF | TGTGCCAGCAGCTTCAGCCACGGGGGAGTGGATGAGCAGTTCTTC
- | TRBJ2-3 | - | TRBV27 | CASGQTSTDTQYF | TGTGCCAGCGGACAAACAAGCACAGATACGCAGTATTTT
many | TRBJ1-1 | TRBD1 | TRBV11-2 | CASRGTGGTEAFF | TGTGCCAGCAGAGGGACAGGGGGCACTGAAGCTTTCTTT
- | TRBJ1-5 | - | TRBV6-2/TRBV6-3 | CASGGGMGSQPQHF | TGTGCCAGCGGAGGAGGTATGGGTTCTCAGCCCCAGCATTTT
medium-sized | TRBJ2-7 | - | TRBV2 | CASSGQASSYEQYF | TGTGCCAGCAGTGGACAGGCAAGCTCCTACGAGCAGTACTTC
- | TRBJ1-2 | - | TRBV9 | CASSPADGYGYTF | TGTGCCAGCAGCCCTGCGGACGGCTATGGCTACACCTTC
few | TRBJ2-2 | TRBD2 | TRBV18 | CASSPRRGLGNTGELFF | TGTGCCAGCTCACCACGCCGGGGACTAGGGAACACCGGGGAGCTGTTTTTT
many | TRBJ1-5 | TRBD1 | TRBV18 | CASSPDRGLGNQPQHF | TGTGCCAGCTCTCCTGACAGGGGCCTCGGCAATCAGCCCCAGCATTTT
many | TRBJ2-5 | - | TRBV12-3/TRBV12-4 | CASSPHRETQYF | TGTGCCAGCAGTCCGCACAGGGAGACCCAGTACTTC
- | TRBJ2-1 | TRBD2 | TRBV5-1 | CESSEGLAGVYEQFF | TGCGAGAGCAGCGAAGGACTAGCGGGGGTCTATGAGCAGTTCTTC
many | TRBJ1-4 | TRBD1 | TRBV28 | CASSLGGGREKLFF | TGTGCCAGCAGTTTAGGAGGGGGCCGGGAAAAACTGTTTTTT